What follows are 25 T cell receptor beta chains derived from one specimen sequenced in a study of T-cell memory formation after mild COVID-19. A single record per CDR3 protein comes from TCRdb applying MiXCR to the 5' RACE reads. The sample records around 300,000 distinct CDR3 sequences, roughly an eighth being singletons. The sequenced sample was PBMCs or a T cell subset sorted from them (not recorded which). The receptors were sampled from a man aged 18-30 years who had mild COVID-19 (a few samples of this study predate the infection). Cell type and time point are not known.

The rearrangement joins TRBV20-1 to TRBJ2-5, with D possibly being TRBD2 (6 bases). Germline V gene sequence: CDR1 DFQATT, CDR2 SNEGSKA (reference sequence). CDR3 size: 12 residues. V was trimmed by 6 bases and J by 1 base, leaving 9 bases between them. CDR3 sequence reads: CSAGDFQETQYF. As DNA, the CDR3 is TGCAGTGCCGGGGACTTCCAAGAGACCCAGTACTTC.

This chain joins TRBV6-5 and TRBJ1-2; tentatively, D is TRBD1 (5 bases). The germline V gene encodes CDR1 MNHEY and CDR2 SVGAGI. This CDR3 region has 14 residues. Trimming took off 0 bases at V and 2 bases at J, with 7 bases between the two ends. CDR3 sequence: CASSYSDNNYGYTF. CDR3 coding DNA: TGTGCCAGCAGTTACTCGGACAACAACTATGGCTACACCTTC.

The table lists this clonotype with a few counts. The CDR3: CAISPRGVHEQYF. The CDR3 nucleotides are TGTGCCATCAGTCCGCGGGGGGTTCACGAGCAGTACTTC. The V and J genes are TRBV10-3 and TRBJ2-7; 8 nucleotides align to TRBD2. This CDR3 has 13 amino acids. V dropped 5 bases and J dropped 5; count of bases not matched to a gene: 5. CDR1 and CDR2 from the germline V gene are ENHRY and SYGVKD.

This clonotype has a handful of counts. This chain connects TRBV12-3 or TRBV12-4 to TRBJ2-2; a possible D gene is TRBD2 (5 bases). Trimming shortened V by 4 bases and J by 4 bases, and 10 bases separated the two germline ends. This CDR3 has 14 residues. The CDR3, as DNA: TGTGCCAGCAGTTCCGGGATTTCCACCGGGGAGCTGTTTTTT. Translating it yields CASSSGISTGELFF.

This clonotype came up a few times. The gene calls are TRBV24-1 and TRBJ1-2, with D maybe TRBD1 (5 bases). The CDR3 spans 14 residues. Germline V gene sequence: CDR1 KGHDR, CDR2 SFDVKD. V lost 3 bases and J lost 5, with 12 bases in between. Here the CDR3 reads CATSDAGTDYGYTF. As DNA, the CDR3 is TGTGCCACCAGTGATGCCGGGACGGATTATGGCTACACCTTC.

In its sample, this clonotype was seen a few times. The rearrangement uses TRBV2 and TRBJ2-3; D is ambiguous. Trimming took 4 bases from V and 6 from J, leaving 20 bases between them. The CDR3 loop spans 16 amino acids. Germline CDR1 reads SNHLY; CDR2 reads FYNNEI. CDR3 region: CASSARPIIDGDTQYF. The CDR3 nucleotides are TGTGCCAGCAGTGCGCGTCCTATAATAGATGGCGATACGCAGTATTTT.

The V gene is TRBV7-3, the J gene TRBJ1-2; D gene uncertain. There are 13 residues in the CDR3. Looked up from germline, CDR1 is SGHTA and CDR2 is FQGTGA. Trimming took 6 bases from V and 5 from J, leaving 13 bases between them. The CDR3 loop reads CASSSAKGYGYTF. The CDR3 DNA follows: TGTGCCAGCAGTTCAGCCAAAGGGTATGGCTACACCTTC.

This clonotype was seen a few times. The gene calls are TRBV12-3 or TRBV12-4 and TRBJ1-1; no definite D call. V was pared by 5 bases and J by 1 base, with 11 bases between. The CDR3 extends over 14 amino acids. The DNA for the CDR3 is TGTGCCAGCAGTCCCACCGGGAAGAACACTGAAGCTTTCTTT. Protein product: CASSPTGKNTEAFF.

The sample holds many counts of this clonotype. The gene calls are TRBV5-1 and TRBJ2-7; TRBD1 aligns across 8 bases. The CDR3 runs to 15 residues. The junction had 5 bases not matched to a gene; V was cut back by 0 bases and J by 3 bases. Germline V lookup: CDR1 SGHRS, CDR2 YFSETQ. This CDR3 reads CASSLGGQGHYEQYV. In DNA, the CDR3 is TGCGCCAGCAGCTTGGGTGGACAGGGCCACTACGAGCAGTACGTC.

The genes are TRBV5-1 and TRBJ2-5; 7 bases agree with TRBD2. This CDR3 is built from 14 residues. Trimming took 0 bases from V and 4 from J; bases not matched to a gene: 3. Germline lookup yields CDR1 SGHRS and CDR2 YFSETQ. CDR3 sequence: CASSLGGEGETQYF. The CDR3, as DNA: TGCGCCAGCAGCTTGGGCGGGGAGGGAGAGACCCAGTACTTC.

The CDR3, as DNA: TGTGCCAGCAGGTCAGGCAGTTATAGCAATCAGCCCCAGCATTTT. It is translated as CASRSGSYSNQPQHF. J is TRBJ1-5 and V is TRBV6-6; D not resolved. CDR1 is MNHNY and CDR2 is SVGAGI in the germline V gene (reference sequence). This CDR3 has 15 amino acids. V shed 6 bases and J shed 0 bases, with 12 bases lying between them.

In this sample, this clonotype turned up a few times. The chain joins TRBV5-1 to TRBJ2-4, with D unclear. From germline, CDR1 is SGHRS and CDR2 YFSETQ. Trimming cost V 5 bases and J 8 bases, with 14 bases left between them. CDR3 length: 13 residues. The CDR3, as DNA: TGCGCCAGCAGTACCCCAGGCACGGACATTCAGTACTTC. It yields the protein CASSTPGTDIQYF.

The V and J genes are TRBV11-1 and TRBJ2-2, with a weak D call TRBD1 (6 bases). The germline CDR1 and CDR2 sequences are SGHAT and FQDESV (reference sequence). With 0 bases removed from V and 3 bases from J, the gap between germline ends came to 14 bases. There are 17 residues in the CDR3. The CDR3 DNA reads TGTGCCAGCAGCTTAGCGGTTTCAGGGGCTTACACCGGGGAGCTGTTTTTT. Translated, it gives CASSLAVSGAYTGELFF.

This clonotype was counted many times. The chain uses TRBV7-2 and TRBJ2-1; the match to TRBD2 covers 10 bases. This CDR3 is built from 15 residues. The V gene end was trimmed by 5 bases and the J gene end by 4 bases; junction bases not matched to a gene: 5. From germline, CDR1 is SGHTA and CDR2 FQGNSA. CDR3 residues: CASSATSGDYNEQFF. The CDR3 DNA reads as TGTGCCAGCAGCGCAACTAGCGGGGATTACAATGAGCAGTTCTTC.

The chain couples TRBV6-2 or TRBV6-3 to TRBJ2-4, with D possibly TRBD1 on 8 matching bases. Between the trimmed V and J ends, which lost 6 bases and 7 bases, there was a span of 16 bases. CDR3 size: 14 residues. The germline V gene has CDR1 MNHEY and CDR2 SVGEGT. CDR3: CASRTDRGGNIQYF. The DNA for the CDR3 is TGTGCCAGCAGAACCGACAGGGGAGGGAACATTCAGTACTTC.

The chain links TRBV7-2 to TRBJ2-1; the match to TRBD1 covers 7 bases. Germline V gene sequence: CDR1 SGHTA, CDR2 FQGNSA. The CDR3 runs 13 residues. The V segment lost 3 bases and the J segment 10 bases; nucleotides outside the gene matches: 6. This CDR3 reads CASSFSGTDEQFF. Here the CDR3 DNA reads TGTGCCAGCAGCTTTTCCGGGACAGACGAGCAGTTCTTC.

Ten or more counts support this clonotype. This chain links TRBV5-4 with TRBJ2-1, with D perhaps TRBD1 (5 bases). Deletions cut 1 base from V and 8 bases from J, with 16 bases between. CDR1 and CDR2 from the germline V gene are SGHNT and YYREEE (reference sequence). The CDR3 contains 15 residues. As DNA, the CDR3 is TGTGCCAGCAGCTTGTACAGCCTGTGGGGCGATGAGCAGTTCTTC. Encoded protein: CASSLYSLWGDEQFF.

V usage is TRBV6-2 or TRBV6-3 and J usage is TRBJ2-7; 8 bases map to TRBD1. This CDR3 comprises 13 residues. V gave up 6 bases and J gave up 6 bases; unmatched junction bases: 7. CDR1 MNHEY and CDR2 SVGEGT come from the germline V gene. The CDR3 region is CASRATGAAEQYV. Written as DNA, the CDR3 is TGTGCCAGCAGGGCGACAGGGGCGGCCGAGCAGTACGTC.

Written as DNA, the CDR3 is TGTGCCCCAAGGTCTCGACTAGCGGGGGGCACGAACACCGGGGAGCTGTTTTTT. This sequence encodes CAPRSRLAGGTNTGELFF. This chain joins TRBV6-5 and TRBJ2-2; 13 positions match TRBD2. This CDR3 comprises 18 residues. J gave up 0 bases and V 11 bases, and 12 bases lay outside the gene matches. From germline, CDR1 is MNHEY and CDR2 SVGAGI.

This clonotype was recorded at least ten times. This chain connects TRBV5-1 to TRBJ2-1; 11 positions match TRBD1. Germline V gene sequence: CDR1 SGHRS, CDR2 YFSETQ. V was pared by 4 bases and J by 10 bases, with 4 bases of the junction left unmatched. The CDR3 loop spans 13 amino acids. The chain's CDR3 is CASSLGQGDEQFF. The CDR3 DNA sequence: TGCGCCAGCAGCCTGGGACAGGGGGACGAGCAGTTCTTC.

The chain is built from TRBV3-1 and TRBJ2-7; TRBD2 matches 7 bases. V was clipped by 8 bases and J by 6 bases; unmatched bases: 16. Germline CDR1 reads LGHDT; CDR2 reads YNNKEL (reference sequence). CDR3 length: 15 residues. CDR3 DNA sequence: TGTGCCAGCCAAGGGGCGGGGGAATGGTATCGCGAGCAGTACTTC. The encoded protein is CASQGAGEWYREQYF.

V usage is TRBV11-2 and J usage is TRBJ2-5, with TRBD1 matching 10 bases. In germline, CDR1 is SGHAT, CDR2 FQNNGV. Trimming removed 7 bases from V and 4 bases from J; junction bases left unmatched: 6. This CDR3 is built from 14 residues. The DNA of the CDR3 is TGTGCCAGCACGCGACAGGGGGCTAGAGAGACCCAGTACTTC. Protein sequence: CASTRQGARETQYF.

This clonotype has just a few counts. The chain uses TRBV6-1 and TRBJ2-5; D uncertain. The CDR3 has 13 amino acids. The V end was cut by 7 bases, the J end by 1 base, with 10 bases between. The germline V gene has CDR1 MNHNS and CDR2 SASEGT. This CDR3 is CASTQQLQETQYF. The CDR3 DNA reads TGTGCCAGCACCCAACAGCTCCAAGAGACCCAGTACTTC.

This clonotype was seen a few times. J is TRBJ1-1 and V is TRBV4-3; 8 bases map to TRBD1. The trim removed 4 bases at V and 2 bases at J, leaving 9 bases unmatched. This CDR3 region has 16 residues. Germline assignment: CDR1 LGHNA and CDR2 YSLEER. CDR3 protein: CASSPDLGQANTEAFF. As DNA, the CDR3 is TGCGCCAGCAGCCCCGACCTGGGACAGGCTAACACTGAAGCTTTCTTT.

This rearrangement joins TRBV20-1 to TRBJ2-7, with no clear D. Germline V gives CDR1 DFQATT, CDR2 SNEGSKA (reference sequence). V was pared by 0 bases and J by 2 bases, with 17 bases between. This CDR3 is built from 16 residues. The CDR3 DNA is TGCAGTGCTAGAGATGTAGGGCGTACCGGCACCTACGAGCAGTACTTC. Amino acids: CSARDVGRTGTYEQYF.